This record covers a single T cell receptor beta chain. What it recognizes is unknown. The sample comes from a study of cytomegalovirus exposure and HLA in healthy donors. About the study: Falling in the Caucasian-associated ancestry cluster were about four fifths of under 500 genotyped donors.

Study-wide findings and caveats: In a later analysis, specific HLA alleles were associated with about 18,000 TCR beta sequences at a 0.05 false discovery rate. Researchers counted 150 to 200 TCR beta chains as cytomegalovirus-associated. Donor immune exposure was known only as CMV serostatus.

PCR used 60 Vbeta primers and 13 Jbeta primers. TCRdb's table, derived via immunoSEQ multiplex PCR, lists solely in-frame clones and lacks some. The profile shows some 250,000 clones, 82% of them singletons. Germline V gene lookup returns CDR1 PRHDT and CDR2 FYEKMQ (reference sequence). V was cut by 5 bases and J by 1 base, with 14 bases left in between. This CDR3 has 15 residues. The rearrangement joins TRBV13 to TRBJ1-1; tentative D call: TRBD1 (6 bases). Sequenced sample: PBMCs. This sequence was found in a woman aged 40 to 49 in good health and CMV-seropositive. CDR3 sequence: CASSGRDTANTEAFF. In DNA, the CDR3 is TGTGCCAGCAGCGGACGGGACACCGCGAACACTGAAGCTTTCTTT.